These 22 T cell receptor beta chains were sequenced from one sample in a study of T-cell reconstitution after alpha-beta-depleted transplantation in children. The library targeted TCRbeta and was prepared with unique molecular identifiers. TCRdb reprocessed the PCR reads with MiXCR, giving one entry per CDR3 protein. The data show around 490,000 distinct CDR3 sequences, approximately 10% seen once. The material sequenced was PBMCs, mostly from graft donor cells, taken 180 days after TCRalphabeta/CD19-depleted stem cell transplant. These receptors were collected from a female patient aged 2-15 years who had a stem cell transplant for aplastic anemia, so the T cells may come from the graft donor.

The CDR3 spells CASSFQRQARKPAFF. CDR3 in DNA: TGTGCCAGCAGCTTTCAGCGACAGGCTCGTAAGCCCGCTTTCTTT. The rearrangement joins TRBV7-8 to TRBJ1-1; D perhaps matches TRBD1 (6 bases). V dropped 3 bases and J dropped 11 bases, with 22 bases sitting between them. The CDR3 contains 15 residues. Germline CDR1 and CDR2: SGHVS and FQNEAQ. Drawing the rest from reference TRBV7-8 and TRBJ1-1, the complete variable domain is GAGVSQSPRYKVAKRGQDVALRCDPISGHVSLFWYQQALGQGPEFLTYFQNEAQLDKSGLPSDRFFAERPEGSVSTLKIQRTQQEDSAVYLCASSFQRQARKPAFFGQGTRLTVV.

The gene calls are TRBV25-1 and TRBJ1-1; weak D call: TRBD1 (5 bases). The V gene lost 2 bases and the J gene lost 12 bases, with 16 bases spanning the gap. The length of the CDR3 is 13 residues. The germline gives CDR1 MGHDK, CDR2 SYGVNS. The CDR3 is CASSERGRKGTFF. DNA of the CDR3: TGTGCCAGCAGTGAAAGGGGCAGGAAGGGAACTTTCTTT. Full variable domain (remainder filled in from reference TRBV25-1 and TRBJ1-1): EADIYQTPRYLVIGTGKKITLECSQTMGHDKMYWYQQDPGMELHLIHYSYGVNSTEKGDLSSESTVSRIRTEHFPLTLESARPSHTSQYLCASSERGRKGTFFGQGTRLTVV.

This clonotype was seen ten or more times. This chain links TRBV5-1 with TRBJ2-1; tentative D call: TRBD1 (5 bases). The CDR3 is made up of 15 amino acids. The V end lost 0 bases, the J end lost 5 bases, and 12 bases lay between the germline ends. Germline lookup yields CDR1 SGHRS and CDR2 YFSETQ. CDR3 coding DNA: TGCGCCAGCAGCTTGGCCCCAGGGCTGAACAATGAGCAGTTCTTC. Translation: CASSLAPGLNNEQFF.

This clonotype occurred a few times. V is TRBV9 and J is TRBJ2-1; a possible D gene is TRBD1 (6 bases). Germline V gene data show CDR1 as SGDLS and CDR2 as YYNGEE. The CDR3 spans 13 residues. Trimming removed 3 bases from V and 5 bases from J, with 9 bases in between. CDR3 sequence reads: CASSARQDNEQFF. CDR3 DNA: TGTGCCAGCAGCGCCCGACAGGACAATGAGCAGTTCTTC.

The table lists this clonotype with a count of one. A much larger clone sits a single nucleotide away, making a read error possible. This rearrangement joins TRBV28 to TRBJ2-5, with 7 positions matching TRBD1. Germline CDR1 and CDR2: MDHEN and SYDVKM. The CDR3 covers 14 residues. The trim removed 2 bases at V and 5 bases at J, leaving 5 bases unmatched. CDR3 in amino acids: CASSLRDSHETQYF. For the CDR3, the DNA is TGTGCCAGCAGTTTAAGGGACAGCCACGAGACCCAGTACTTC.

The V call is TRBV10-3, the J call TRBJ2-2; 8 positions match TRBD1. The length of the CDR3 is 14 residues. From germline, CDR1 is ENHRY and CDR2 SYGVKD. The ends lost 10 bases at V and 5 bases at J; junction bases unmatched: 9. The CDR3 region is CATSRDRRTGELFF. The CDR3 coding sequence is TGTGCCACCTCCCGGGACAGGCGGACCGGGGAGCTGTTTTTT.

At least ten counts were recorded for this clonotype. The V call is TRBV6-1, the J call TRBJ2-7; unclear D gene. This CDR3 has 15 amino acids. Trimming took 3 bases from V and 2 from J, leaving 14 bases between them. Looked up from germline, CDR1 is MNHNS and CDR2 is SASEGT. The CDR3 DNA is TGTGCCAGCAGTGACACGGGCACCAGTACCTACGAGCAGTACTTC. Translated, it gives CASSDTGTSTYEQYF.

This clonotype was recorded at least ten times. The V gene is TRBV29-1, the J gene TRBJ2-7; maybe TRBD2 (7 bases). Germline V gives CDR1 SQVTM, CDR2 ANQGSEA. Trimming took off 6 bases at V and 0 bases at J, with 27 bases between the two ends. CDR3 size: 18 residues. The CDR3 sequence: CSVLLGGLRGRISYEQYV. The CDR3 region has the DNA TGCAGCGTGCTCTTAGGGGGGCTACGCGGGAGAATCTCCTACGAGCAGTACGTC.

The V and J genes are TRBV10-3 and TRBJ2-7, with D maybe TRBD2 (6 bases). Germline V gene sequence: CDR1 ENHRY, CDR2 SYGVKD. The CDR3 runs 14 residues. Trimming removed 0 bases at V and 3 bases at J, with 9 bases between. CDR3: CAISESRDFYEQYF. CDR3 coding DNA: TGTGCCATCAGTGAGTCGCGGGACTTCTACGAGCAGTACTTC.

The CDR3 is CAIAGVPVVQETQYF. The CDR3 DNA reads as TGTGCCATCGCAGGGGTTCCGGTGGTTCAAGAGACCCAGTACTTC. The chain uses TRBV6-1 and TRBJ2-5; a possible D gene is TRBD1 (6 bases). The length of the CDR3 is 15 residues. Per the germline V gene, CDR1 is MNHNS and CDR2 is SASEGT. Trimming took off 10 bases at V and 2 bases at J, with 20 bases between the two ends.

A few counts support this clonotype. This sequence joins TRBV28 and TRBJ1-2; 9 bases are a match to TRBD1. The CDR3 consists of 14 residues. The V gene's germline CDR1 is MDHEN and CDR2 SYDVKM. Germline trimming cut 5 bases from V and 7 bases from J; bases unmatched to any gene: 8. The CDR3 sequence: CASSTPGQGRGYTF. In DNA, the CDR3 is TGTGCCAGCAGTACCCCGGGACAGGGACGTGGCTACACCTTC.

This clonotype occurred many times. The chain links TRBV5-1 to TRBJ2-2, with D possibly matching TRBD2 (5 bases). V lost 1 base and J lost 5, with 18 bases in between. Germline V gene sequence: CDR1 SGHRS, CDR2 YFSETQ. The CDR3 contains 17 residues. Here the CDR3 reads CASSLNPGEGGTGELFF. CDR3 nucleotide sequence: TGCGCCAGCAGCTTGAATCCCGGAGAGGGCGGTACCGGGGAGCTGTTTTTT.

CDR3 in DNA: TGCGCCAGCAGCTCCCTTGGCGGGAGGGCCGTCAATGAGCAGTTCTTC. It codes for CASSSLGGRAVNEQFF. The chain carries TRBV5-1 and TRBJ2-1, with 9 bases that match TRBD2. CDR1 and CDR2 from the germline V gene are SGHRS and YFSETQ. The trim removed 3 bases at V and 6 bases at J, leaving 10 bases unmatched. CDR3 length: 16 residues.

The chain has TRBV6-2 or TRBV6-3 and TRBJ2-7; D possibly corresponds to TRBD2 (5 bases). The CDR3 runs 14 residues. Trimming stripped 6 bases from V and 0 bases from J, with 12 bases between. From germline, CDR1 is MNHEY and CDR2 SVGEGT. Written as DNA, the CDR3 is TGTGCCAGCAGCAGATCAGGAGGCTCCTACGAGCAGTACTTC. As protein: CASSRSGGSYEQYF.

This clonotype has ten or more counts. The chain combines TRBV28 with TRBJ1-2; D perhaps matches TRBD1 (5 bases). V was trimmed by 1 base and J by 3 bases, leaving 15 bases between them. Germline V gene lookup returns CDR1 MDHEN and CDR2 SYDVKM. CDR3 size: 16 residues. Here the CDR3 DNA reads TGTGCCAGCAGTTTATCCCCAGGGCTTCCTTACTATGGCTACACCTTC. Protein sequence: CASSLSPGLPYYGYTF.

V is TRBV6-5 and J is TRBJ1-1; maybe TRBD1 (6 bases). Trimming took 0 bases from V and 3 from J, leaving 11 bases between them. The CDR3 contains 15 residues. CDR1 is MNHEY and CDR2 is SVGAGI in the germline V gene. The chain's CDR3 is CASSYSWQGHTEAFF. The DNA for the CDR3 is TGTGCCAGCAGTTACTCTTGGCAGGGGCACACTGAAGCTTTCTTT.

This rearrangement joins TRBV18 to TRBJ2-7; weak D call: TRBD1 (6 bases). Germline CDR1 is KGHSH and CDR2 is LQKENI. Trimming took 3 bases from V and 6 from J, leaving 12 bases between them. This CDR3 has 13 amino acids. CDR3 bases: TGTGCCAGCTCACCGTATACAGGGATCGAGCAGTACTTC. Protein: CASSPYTGIEQYF.

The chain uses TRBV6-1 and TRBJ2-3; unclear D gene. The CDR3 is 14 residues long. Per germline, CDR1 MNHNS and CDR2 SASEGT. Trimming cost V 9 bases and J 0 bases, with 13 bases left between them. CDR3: CASKIDFSTDTQYF. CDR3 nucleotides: TGTGCCAGTAAAATCGATTTTAGCACAGATACGCAGTATTTT.

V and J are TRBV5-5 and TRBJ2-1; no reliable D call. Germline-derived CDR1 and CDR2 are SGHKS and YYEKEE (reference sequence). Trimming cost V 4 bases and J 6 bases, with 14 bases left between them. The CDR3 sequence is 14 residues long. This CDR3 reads CASSGRTASNEQFF. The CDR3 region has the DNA TGTGCCAGCAGCGGACGGACCGCCTCCAATGAGCAGTTCTTC.

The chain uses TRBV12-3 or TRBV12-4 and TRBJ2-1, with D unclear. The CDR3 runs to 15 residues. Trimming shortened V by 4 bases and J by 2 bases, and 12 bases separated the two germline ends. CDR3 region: CASSSLLTPYNEQFF. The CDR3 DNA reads TGTGCCAGCAGTTCCCTCCTAACCCCCTACAATGAGCAGTTCTTC.

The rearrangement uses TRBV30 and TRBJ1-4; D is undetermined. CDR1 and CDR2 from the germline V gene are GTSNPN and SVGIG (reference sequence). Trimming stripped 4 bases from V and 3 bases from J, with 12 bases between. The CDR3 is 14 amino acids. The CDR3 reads CAWTSGRANEKLFF. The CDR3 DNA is TGTGCCTGGACATCCGGAAGGGCTAATGAAAAACTGTTTTTT.

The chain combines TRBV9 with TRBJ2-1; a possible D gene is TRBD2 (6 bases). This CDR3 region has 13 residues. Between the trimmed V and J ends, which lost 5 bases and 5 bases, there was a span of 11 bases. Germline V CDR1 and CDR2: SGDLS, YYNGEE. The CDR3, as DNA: TGTGCCAGCAGGGGAGCGGGTGACAATGAGCAGTTCTTC. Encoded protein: CASRGAGDNEQFF.